The 8 T cell receptor beta chains listed next were all sequenced from one sample in a study of shared clonotypes between healthy human individuals. The data were produced by immunoSEQ multiplex PCR, yet TCRdb's version contains in-frame clones alone and is incomplete. The data hold under 650,000 clones, with around 96% observed a single time. Material for sequencing was naive CD4+ T cells sorted from blood. Subset described: CD45RA+ positively selected. These receptors came from a woman under 40 in good health.

The chain joins TRBV19 to TRBJ2-7; D might be TRBD2 (6 bases). The length of the CDR3 is 13 residues. Trimming took 6 bases from V and 0 from J, leaving 9 bases between them. Germline V gene sequence: CDR1 LNHDA, CDR2 SQIVND (reference sequence). CDR3 residues: CASRRRDSYEQYF. CDR3 nucleotides: TGTGCCAGTAGACGGAGGGACTCCTACGAGCAGTACTTC. Full variable domain (remainder filled in from reference TRBV19 and TRBJ2-7): DGGITQSPKYLFRKEGQNVTLSCEQNLNHDAMYWYRQDPGQGLRLIYYSQIVNDFQKGDIAEGYSVSREKKESFPLTVTSAQKNPTAFYLCASRRRDSYEQYFGPGTRLTVT.

The V call is TRBV27, the J call TRBJ2-6; D may be TRBD1 (7 bases). V lost 4 bases and J lost 0, with 13 bases in between. Germline loops: CDR1 MNHEY, CDR2 SMNVEV (reference sequence). This CDR3 spans 17 amino acids. The CDR3 loop is CASSWTGGTSGANVLTF. The CDR3 DNA is TGTGCCAGCAGTTGGACAGGCGGGACCTCTGGGGCCAACGTCCTGACTTTC.

Points on this clone: In the same sample, other DNA sequences code for this CDR3. The chain couples TRBV5-1 to TRBJ2-5; D might be TRBD2 (6 bases). The V end was cut by 3 bases, the J end by 5 bases, with 11 bases between. Germline V CDR1 and CDR2: SGHRS, YFSETQ. The CDR3 covers 13 residues. The CDR3 coding sequence is TGCGCCAGCAGCTCTGGACGGGGGGAGACCCAGTACTTC. Its translation: CASSSGRGETQYF.

This chain uses TRBV6-1 with TRBJ2-7; 9 bases agree with TRBD2. Looked up from germline, CDR1 is MNHNS and CDR2 is SASEGT. This CDR3 has 19 residues. The junction had 18 bases not matched to a gene; V was cut back by 4 bases and J by 2 bases. The CDR3 nucleotides are TGTGCCAGCAGTGGGGGGGGTAGCGGGAGATTCGTCGGGGCCTACGAGCAGTACTTC. It yields the protein CASSGGGSGRFVGAYEQYF.

The chain uses TRBV6-5 and TRBJ1-3; no clear D. The length of the CDR3 is 14 residues. V lost 10 bases, J lost 0 bases, and 13 bases lay in between. CDR1 is MNHEY and CDR2 is SVGAGI in the germline V gene. The CDR3 sequence: CAITSDLSGNTIYF. DNA for the CDR3: TGTGCCATCACCTCGGACCTCTCTGGAAACACCATATATTTT.

This clone showed up just a few times. The V gene is TRBV11-2, the J gene TRBJ2-2; TRBD1 might be the D (6 bases). CDR1 and CDR2 from the germline V gene are SGHAT and FQNNGV. Trimming removed 5 bases at V and 5 bases at J, with 12 bases between. CDR3 length equals 14 residues. The CDR3 bases are TGTGCCAGCAGCCCGTCGAGGGGGACCGGGGAGCTGTTTTTT. Protein: CASSPSRGTGELFF.

The chain joins TRBV5-6 to TRBJ2-7; 10 bases are a match to TRBD1. This CDR3 is built from 15 residues. Germline loops: CDR1 SGHDT, CDR2 YYEEEE. V shed 4 bases, J shed 4 bases, and the junction held 8 bases outside the gene matches. The CDR3 spells CASSPPGQGMYEQYF. DNA for the CDR3: TGTGCCAGCAGCCCGCCGGGACAGGGGATGTACGAGCAGTACTTC.

The chain joins TRBV6-1 to TRBJ2-7; 7 bases are shared with TRBD1. The CDR3 length is 15 residues. V was clipped by 5 bases and J by 1 base; unmatched bases: 8. Germline V gene data show CDR1 as MNHNS and CDR2 as SASEGT. This CDR3 reads CASSIRQGISYEQYF. In DNA form, the CDR3 reads TGTGCCAGCAGTATAAGACAGGGTATATCCTACGAGCAGTACTTC.